The present T cell receptor (beta chain) was sequenced within a study of OX40 agonist ivuxolimab in advanced cancers. Whole-study findings and limits: Clonal expansion from baseline to week 6 occurred in both CD4+ and CD8+ T cells.

Points on this clone: As yet, its antigen is unknown.

TCRdb's table, derived via immunoSEQ multiplex PCR, lists solely in-frame clones and lacks some. The data contain about 45,000 clones, roughly 91% of them singletons. The germline CDR1 and CDR2 sequences are MNHEY and SVGAGI. V lost 7 bases and J lost 2, with 14 bases in between. This CDR3 is built from 14 residues. The J gene is TRBJ1-1, the V gene TRBV6-5, with D perhaps matching TRBD1 (6 bases). The receptor's source is an adult with an advanced solid tumor such as melanoma, head and neck, liver or kidney cancer. The sample in question was CD4+ or CD8+ T cells sorted from blood, obtained in a trial of the OX40 agonist ivuxolimab. The CDR3 coding sequence is TGTGCCAGCACCCCCGGGACATATAACACTGAAGCTTTCTTT. Protein product: CASTPGTYNTEAFF.